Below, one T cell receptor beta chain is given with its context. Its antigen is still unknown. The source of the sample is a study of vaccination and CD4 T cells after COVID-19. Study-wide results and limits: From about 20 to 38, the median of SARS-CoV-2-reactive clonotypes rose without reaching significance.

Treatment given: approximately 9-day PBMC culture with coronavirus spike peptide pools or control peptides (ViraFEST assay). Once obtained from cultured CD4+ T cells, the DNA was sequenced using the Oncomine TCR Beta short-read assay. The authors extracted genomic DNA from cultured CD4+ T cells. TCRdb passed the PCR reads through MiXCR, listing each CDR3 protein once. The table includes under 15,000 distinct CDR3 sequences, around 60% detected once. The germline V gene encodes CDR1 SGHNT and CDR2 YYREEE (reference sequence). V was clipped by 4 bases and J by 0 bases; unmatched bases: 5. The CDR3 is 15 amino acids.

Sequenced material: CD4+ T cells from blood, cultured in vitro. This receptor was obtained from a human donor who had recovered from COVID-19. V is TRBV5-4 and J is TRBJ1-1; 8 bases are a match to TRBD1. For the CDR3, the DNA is TGTGCCAGCAGCACCGGACAGGGAATGAACACTGAAGCTTTCTTT. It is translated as CASSTGQGMNTEAFF. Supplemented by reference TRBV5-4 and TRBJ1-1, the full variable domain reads ETGVTQSPTHLIKTRGQQVTLRCSSQSGHNTVSWYQQALGQGPQFIFQYYREEENGRGNFPPRFSGLQFPNYSSELNVNALELDDSALYLCASSTGQGMNTEAFFGQGTRLTVV.